These T cell receptor beta chains were read from a single sample in a study of blood T cell repertoires in COVID-19. Generated by immunoSEQ multiplex PCR, the TCRdb table keeps only in-frame clones and is missing some. The table has around 64,000 clones, approximately 90% seen once. The sample consisted of peripheral blood. These receptors were collected from a man in his fifties with active COVID-19. Both conserved end residues are part of each CDR3. The order of the fields is clone size, V gene, CDR3 length, J gene, D gene, CDR3 DNA, CDR3 protein. D genes are given only for firm matches. Clone sizes are given selectively: once, few, many, or a class where the clone is expanded.

>.|TRBV7-7|15|TRBJ1-4|TRBD1
TGTGCCAGCAGCCGCAGGGGGCGGCGGGATGAAAAACTGTTTTTT
CASSRRGRRDEKLFF
>.|TRBV11-2|14|TRBJ2-7|.
TGTGCCAGCAGCGCGGACATGACATTATACGAGCAGTACTTC
CASSADMTLYEQYF
>.|TRBV9|13|TRBJ2-1|.
TGTGCCAGCAGCCCGGCCGGGAGCGATGAGCAGTTCTTC
CASSPAGSDEQFF
>.|TRBV19|15|TRBJ2-2|TRBD2
TGTGCCAGTAGTAGACTAGCGGGGGACACCGGGGAGCTGTTTTTT
CASSRLAGDTGELFF
>.|TRBV6-5|14|TRBJ2-2|.
TGTGCCAGCAGTTACTCGATCGCGACCGGGGAGCTGTTTTTT
CASSYSIATGELFF
>.|TRBV18|16|TRBJ2-2|.
TGTGCCAGCTCACCAACATTAGCGGCGAACACCGGGGAGCTGTTTTTT
CASSPTLAANTGELFF
>.|TRBV10-2|13|TRBJ2-5|TRBD2
TGCGCCACCCTAGCGGGAGGAGAGGAGACCCAGTACTTC
CATLAGGEETQYF
>.|TRBV20-1|13|TRBJ2-7|.
TGCAGTGCTAGTCGGCAGGGTCCCTACGAGCAGTACTTC
CSASRQGPYEQYF
>.|TRBV29-1|14|TRBJ2-1|TRBD1
TGCAGCGTTGATCAGCAGGGGGCATACAATGAGCAGTTCTTC
CSVDQQGAYNEQFF
>.|TRBV2|15|TRBJ1-1|.
TGTGCCAGCAGTGACCGGGGACATAAGAACACTGAAGCTTTCTTT
CASSDRGHKNTEAFF
>.|TRBV18|15|TRBJ2-2|TRBD2
TGTGCCAGCTCACCAGGGAGGGCCGAGACCGGGGAGCTGTTTTTT
CASSPGRAETGELFF
>many|TRBV24-1|18|TRBJ1-6|TRBD1
TGTGCCACCAGTGATCTATTGGACAGGCCCCTGATGGGTTCACCCCTCCACTTT
CATSDLLDRPLMGSPLHF
>few|TRBV20-1|13|TRBJ2-1|TRBD1
TGCAGTGCTAGTGGGACAGCCCTCAATGAGCAGTTCTTC
CSASGTALNEQFF
>.|TRBV6-4|13|TRBJ2-7|.
TGTGCCAGCAGTATTGATACAGGGTCCGAGCAGTACTTC
CASSIDTGSEQYF
>.|TRBV19|13|TRBJ2-6|.
TGTGCCACCTCAGGCTCTGGGGCCAACGTCCTGACTTTC
CATSGSGANVLTF
>few|TRBV12-2|19|TRBJ1-5|.
TGTGCAAGAGGGATAGGGTTGGGACAGGGGGCGAAGAGCAATCAGCCCCAGCATTTT
CARGIGLGQGAKSNQPQHF
>.|TRBV7-8|18|TRBJ2-2|TRBD2
TGTGCCAGCAGCTTCCCATATCTAGCGGGTCAGGACACCGGGGAGCTGTTTTTT
CASSFPYLAGQDTGELFF
>once|TRBV2|14|TRBJ2-7|.
TGTGCCAGCAGTGGAGAACAGGGTGCCTACGAGCAGTACTTC
CASSGEQGAYEQYF
>.|TRBV5-4|15|TRBJ2-3|TRBD1
TGTGCCAGCAGCCCTGCCCAGGGGGCTTCGGATACGCAGTATTTT
CASSPAQGASDTQYF
>few|TRBV27|16|TRBJ2-5|TRBD2
TGTGCCAGCAGTCCGCTAGGACTAGCGGGAAAAGAGACCCAGTACTTC
CASSPLGLAGKETQYF
>.|TRBV30|14|TRBJ1-1|.
TGTGCCTGTTCGAGGGCTTGGGTAAGCACTGAAGCTTTCTTT
CACSRAWVSTEAFF
>once|TRBV3-1/TRBV3-2|13|TRBJ2-5|TRBD2
TGTGCCAGCAGCCCGGGACTAGCGGAGACCCAGTACTTC
CASSPGLAETQYF
>.|TRBV28|17|TRBJ2-1|.
TGTGCCAGCAGTTTCCCCCCGGACAGCTACTCCTACAATGAGCAGTTCTTC
CASSFPPDSYSYNEQFF